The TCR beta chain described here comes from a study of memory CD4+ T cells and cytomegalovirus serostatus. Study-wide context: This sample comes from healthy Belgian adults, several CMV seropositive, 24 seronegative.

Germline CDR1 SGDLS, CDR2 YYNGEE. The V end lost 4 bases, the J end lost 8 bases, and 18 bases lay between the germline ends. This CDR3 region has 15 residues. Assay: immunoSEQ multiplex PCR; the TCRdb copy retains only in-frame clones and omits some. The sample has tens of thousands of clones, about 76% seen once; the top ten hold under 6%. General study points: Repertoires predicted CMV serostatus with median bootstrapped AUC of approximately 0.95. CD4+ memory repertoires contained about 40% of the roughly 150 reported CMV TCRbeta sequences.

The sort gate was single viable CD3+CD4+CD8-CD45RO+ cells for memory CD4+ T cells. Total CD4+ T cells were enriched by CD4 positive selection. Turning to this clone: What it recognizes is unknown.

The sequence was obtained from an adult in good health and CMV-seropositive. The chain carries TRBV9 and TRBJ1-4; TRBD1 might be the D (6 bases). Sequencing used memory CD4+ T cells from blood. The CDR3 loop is CASSTQGITVEKLFF. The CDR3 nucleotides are TGTGCCAGCAGCACCCAGGGGATTACGGTCGAAAAACTGTTTTTT.